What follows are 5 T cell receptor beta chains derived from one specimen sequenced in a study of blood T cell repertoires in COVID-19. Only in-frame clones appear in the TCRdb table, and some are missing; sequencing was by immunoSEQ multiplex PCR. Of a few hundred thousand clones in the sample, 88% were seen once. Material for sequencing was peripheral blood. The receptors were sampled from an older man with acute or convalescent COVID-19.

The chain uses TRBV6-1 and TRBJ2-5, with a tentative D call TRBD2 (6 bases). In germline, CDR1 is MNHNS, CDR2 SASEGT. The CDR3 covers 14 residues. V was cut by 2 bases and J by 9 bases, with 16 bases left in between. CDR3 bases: TGTGCCAGCAGTGAAAGAGGAGCGGGCAAGCCCCAGTACTTC. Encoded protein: CASSERGAGKPQYF.

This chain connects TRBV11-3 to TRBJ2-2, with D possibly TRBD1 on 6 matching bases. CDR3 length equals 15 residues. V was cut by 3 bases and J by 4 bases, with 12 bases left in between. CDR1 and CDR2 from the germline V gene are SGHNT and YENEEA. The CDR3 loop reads CASSLAGVGTGELFF. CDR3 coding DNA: TGTGCCAGCAGCTTGGCAGGGGTAGGCACCGGGGAGCTGTTTTTT.

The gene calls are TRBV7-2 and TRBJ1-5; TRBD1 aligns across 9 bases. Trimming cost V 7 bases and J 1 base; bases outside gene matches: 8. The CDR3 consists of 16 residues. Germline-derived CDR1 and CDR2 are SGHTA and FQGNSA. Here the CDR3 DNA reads TGTGCCAGCACCGACGGGACAGGGTTGAGCAATCAGCCCCAGCATTTT. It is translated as CASTDGTGLSNQPQHF.

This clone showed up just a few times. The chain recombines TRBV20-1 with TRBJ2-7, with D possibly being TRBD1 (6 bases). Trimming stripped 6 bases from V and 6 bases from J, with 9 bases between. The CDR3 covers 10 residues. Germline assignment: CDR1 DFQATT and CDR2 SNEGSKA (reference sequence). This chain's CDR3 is CSAGGAEQYF. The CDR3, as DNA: TGCAGTGCAGGGGGTGCCGAGCAGTACTTC.

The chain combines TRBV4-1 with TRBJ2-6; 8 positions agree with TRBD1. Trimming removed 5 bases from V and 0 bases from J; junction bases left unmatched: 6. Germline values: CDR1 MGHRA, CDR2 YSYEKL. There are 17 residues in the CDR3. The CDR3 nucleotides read TGCGCCAGCAGCTTCCGACAGGGGAACTCTGGGGCCAACGTCCTGACTTTC. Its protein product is CASSFRQGNSGANVLTF.